This TCR beta chain emerged from a study of chemoradiotherapy in HPV16-positive cancers. Notes on the study in general: The functional HPV-specific definition rests on just two HPV16-positive patients. For HPV16-positive patients, expanding HPV-responsive T cells associated with longer recurrence-free survival. Candidate HPV-specific clones and E7-related TCR motifs grew in tumor during treatment.

This clone was observed a handful of times. No antigen is known for it. Sequenced by immunoSEQ multiplex PCR; TCRdb stores in-frame clones only, minus some. The sample yields several thousand clones, approximately 93% seen once. The CDR3 is 12 residues long. Germline V gene lookup returns CDR1 SEHNR and CDR2 FQNEAQ (reference sequence). Trimming took off 5 bases at V and 3 bases at J, with 7 bases between the two ends. Repeated repertoire sampling spanned the course of chemoradiotherapy. V and J are TRBV7-9 and TRBJ1-2; D call uncertain. The specimen was obtained from a patient who underwent chemoradiotherapy. The source of this sequence is a human donor with HPV-associated anogenital cancer. CDR3 region: CASSATDYGYTF. CDR3 nucleotides: TGTGCCAGCAGCGCTACAGACTATGGCTACACCTTC.